Included here is one TCR beta chain sequence, with context. Profiling relied on immunoSEQ multiplex PCR, and the TCRdb table lists in-frame clones only, not all of them. The table shows some 74,000 clones, with roughly 92% occurring only once. The data stem from a study of T cell changes during pregnancy in multiple sclerosis. The CDR3 runs to 15 residues. The V segment lost 4 bases and the J segment 4 bases; nucleotides outside the gene matches: 10. The germline gives CDR1 SGHNT, CDR2 YYREEE (reference sequence). The input for sequencing was peripheral blood, taken before pregnancy. The chain links TRBV5-4 to TRBJ1-2; 7 bases match TRBD1. The origin of this receptor is a female donor with multiple sclerosis, enrolled in a pregnancy study. CDR3 bases: TGTGCCAGCAGCAGATCCTGGGACAGCTCCTATGGCTACACCTTC. This codes for CASSRSWDSSYGYTF.